The entry below describes one T cell receptor (beta chain). The data belong to a study of cytomegalovirus exposure and HLA in healthy donors. PCR was performed using 60 Vbeta and 13 Jbeta primers. Some clones are missing from TCRdb's copy, which holds only in-frame ones; the method was immunoSEQ multiplex PCR. This specimen shows under 200,000 clones; the ten leading clones hold 6.5%. Sequences were obtained from PBMCs. The TCR comes from a man between 25 and 39 years old in good health and CMV-seronegative.

The CDR3 bases are TGTGCCTGGAGTGGATCGCTAGCGGGGGGAAGCTCCTACAATGAGCAGTTCTTC. It translates to CAWSGSLAGGSSYNEQFF. The V gene is TRBV30, the J gene TRBJ2-1; 11 nucleotides line up with TRBD2. V trimming: 1 base; J trimming: 0 bases; junction bases outside the gene matches: 8. The germline V gene encodes CDR1 GTSNPN and CDR2 SVGIG (reference sequence). The CDR3 length is 18 residues.